Listed here are 28 T cell receptor beta chains from one sample, sequenced in a study of T cell responses to AZD1222 COVID-19 vaccine. Some clones are missing from TCRdb's copy, which holds only in-frame ones; the method was immunoSEQ multiplex PCR. The sample carries about 150,000 clones, 80% to 95% recorded once. The material was peripheral blood, obtained 28 days after the second AZD1222 dose. The source of these receptors is an adult who received the AZD1222 COVID-19 vaccine.

The CDR3, as DNA: TGTGCCAGCAGTTCCACGTCAACTAATGAAAAACTGTTTTTT. Its protein is CASSSTSTNEKLFF. The gene calls are TRBV6-5 and TRBJ1-4; D is unresolved. Germline CDR1 reads MNHEY; CDR2 reads SVGAGI. CDR3 length equals 14 residues. The V end lost 4 bases, the J end lost 0 bases, and 6 bases lay between the germline ends.

The chain is built from TRBV3-1 (or the pseudogene TRBV3-2) and TRBJ2-3, with no clear D. There are 12 residues in the CDR3. Per the germline V gene, CDR1 is LGHDT and CDR2 is YNNKEL (reference sequence). Trimming cost V 5 bases and J 5 bases, with 8 bases left between them. The CDR3 nucleotides read TGTGCCAGCAGCTCCTACGGAGATACGCAGTATTTT. It specifies CASSSYGDTQYF.

This clone was seen only once. V is TRBV19 and J is TRBJ2-6; no firm D call. V was pared by 5 bases and J by 4 bases, with 12 bases between. Germline values: CDR1 LNHDA, CDR2 SQIVND (reference sequence). This CDR3 has 15 residues. The CDR3 DNA sequence: TGTGCCAGTAGTTCTCTCAGTGCCGGGGCCAACGTCCTGACTTTC. This encodes CASSSLSAGANVLTF.

This clone was detected only once. Other nucleotide sequences from this sample produce the same CDR3. The rearrangement uses TRBV7-9 and TRBJ1-1; D is uncertain. Trimming took 2 bases from V and 2 from J, leaving 3 bases between them. The germline CDR1 and CDR2 sequences are SEHNR and FQNEAQ (reference sequence). The CDR3 spans 12 residues. CDR3 residues: CASSLTNTEAFF. The CDR3 DNA sequence: TGTGCCAGCAGCTTAACTAACACTGAAGCTTTCTTT.

In this sample, this clone turned up once. This rearrangement joins TRBV3-1 (or the pseudogene TRBV3-2) to TRBJ2-1; D could derive from TRBD1 or TRBD2 (6 bases each). V lost 4 bases, J lost 8 bases, and 18 bases lay in between. Germline CDR1 and CDR2: LGHDT and YNNKEL (reference sequence). The CDR3 runs 15 residues. This CDR3 is CASSLGEGGGYEQFF. For the CDR3, the DNA is TGTGCCAGCAGCCTCGGAGAGGGGGGCGGTTATGAGCAGTTCTTC.

CDR3 DNA: TGTGCCTGGAGTCCCGGGACAGGGGACTATGGCTACACCTTC. Protein product: CAWSPGTGDYGYTF. The rearrangement links TRBV30 to TRBJ1-2, with 10 bases that match TRBD1. CDR1 and CDR2 (germline): GTSNPN, SVGIG (reference sequence). The CDR3 runs to 14 residues. V dropped 2 bases and J dropped 3; count of bases not matched to a gene: 3.

There are a few counts of this clone. The chain carries TRBV5-1 and TRBJ2-5; D is unresolved. The CDR3 totals 14 residues. V lost 4 bases and J lost 4, with 14 bases in between. Germline CDR1 and CDR2: SGHRS and YFSETQ. CDR3: CASSPQKEGETQYF. The DNA of the CDR3 is TGCGCCAGCAGCCCCCAAAAGGAAGGAGAGACCCAGTACTTC.

This chain uses TRBV5-1 with TRBJ2-6; 9 positions agree with TRBD1. The ends lost 2 bases at V and 2 bases at J; junction bases unmatched: 14. Germline CDR1 and CDR2: SGHRS and YFSETQ. The CDR3 runs to 20 residues. The CDR3 spells CASSFLVVPGQGPGANVLTF. As DNA, the CDR3 is TGCGCCAGCAGCTTTTTAGTTGTCCCGGGACAGGGACCTGGGGCCAACGTCCTGACTTTC.

This chain uses TRBV9 with TRBJ2-7; TRBD1 aligns across 11 bases. Germline V gene data show CDR1 as SGDLS and CDR2 as YYNGEE. Trimming took 0 bases from V and 7 from J; bases not matched to a gene: 6. This CDR3 region has 15 residues. The CDR3 DNA sequence: TGTGCCAGCAGCGTAGTCCCGGACAGGGGGCATGAGCAGTACTTC. It is translated as CASSVVPDRGHEQYF.

CDR3 region: CASSDAGSLNEQFF. CDR3 nucleotide sequence: TGTGCCAGCAGTGATGCGGGGTCCCTGAATGAGCAGTTCTTC. The V and J genes are TRBV25-1 and TRBJ2-1; perhaps TRBD2 as D (6 bases). Germline CDR1 and CDR2: MGHDK and SYGVNS. CDR3 length equals 14 residues. V lost 3 bases and J 7 bases, leaving 13 bases between the germline ends.

The rearrangement links TRBV7-9 to TRBJ1-1, with D tentatively TRBD1 (6 bases). V shed 6 bases and J shed 6 bases, with 20 bases lying between them. Germline V lookup: CDR1 SEHNR, CDR2 FQNEAQ (reference sequence). CDR3 size: 15 residues. CDR3 DNA sequence: TGTGCCAGCAGTTCAAAACCACAGGGTAGCGCTGAAGCTTTCTTT. Protein product: CASSSKPQGSAEAFF.

This clone was recorded a few times. The DNA of the CDR3 is TGTGCCTGGAGTGTCTCACAGAACACTGAAGCTTTCTTT. Translation gives CAWSVSQNTEAFF. The chain combines TRBV30 with TRBJ1-1; D unclear. V was cut by 0 bases and J by 1 base, with 6 bases left in between. The germline gives CDR1 GTSNPN, CDR2 SVGIG (reference sequence). The CDR3 covers 13 residues.

CDR3 DNA: TGTGCCAGCAGCTTCGGACTAGCGCCCTACGAGCAGTACTTC. It is translated as CASSFGLAPYEQYF. The J gene is TRBJ2-7, the V gene TRBV11-2, with TRBD2 identical over 9 bases. This CDR3 contains 14 residues. The germline gives CDR1 SGHAT, CDR2 FQNNGV. With 3 bases clipped from V and 2 bases from J, the junction kept 2 bases outside the gene matches. The full variable domain, in which reference TRBV11-2 and TRBJ2-7 provide the parts outside the CDR3, is EAGVAQSPRYKIIEKRQSVAFWCNPISGHATLYWYQQILGQGPKLLIQFQNNGVVDDSQLPKDRFSAERLKGVDSTLKIQPAKLEDSAVYLCASSFGLAPYEQYFGPGTRLTVT.

Worth noting for this clone: Other nucleotide sequences from this sample produce the same CDR3. The gene calls are TRBV10-3 and TRBJ2-2, with no clear D. This CDR3 is 13 amino acids long. The ends were cut back, 3 bases at V and 0 bases at J, with 2 bases in the middle. Germline CDR1 ENHRY, CDR2 SYGVKD. The CDR3 loop reads CAISDPNTGELFF. In DNA form, the CDR3 reads TGTGCCATCAGTGACCCGAACACCGGGGAGCTGTTTTTT.

The V call is TRBV21-1, the J call TRBJ1-2. TRBV21-1 has pseudogene status. The CDR3 consists of 13 residues. CDR3 region: CASSRGPNYGYTF. CDR3 DNA sequence: TGTGCCAGCAGCCGGGGACCTAACTATGGCTACACCTTC.

The CDR3 region is CASSHGQQNTEAFF. The DNA of the CDR3 is TGCGCCAGCAGCCACGGACAGCAGAACACTGAAGCTTTCTTT. This sequence joins TRBV5-1 and TRBJ1-1, with TRBD1 as a possible D gene (6 bases). Trimming removed 4 bases from V and 1 base from J, with 11 bases in between. Per germline, CDR1 SGHRS and CDR2 YFSETQ. The CDR3 has 14 residues. Based on the CDR3 plus reference TRBV5-1 and TRBJ1-1, the full variable domain is KAGVTQTPRYLIKTRGQQVTLSCSPISGHRSVSWYQQTPGQGLQFLFEYFSETQRNKGNFPGRFSGRQFSNSRSEMNVSTLELGDSALYLCASSHGQQNTEAFFGQGTRLTVV.

This rearrangement joins TRBV21-1 to TRBJ1-4; TRBD1 is the table's D call and was not checked against the DNA. TRBV21-1 is assigned pseudogene status. The CDR3 has 13 residues. The CDR3 reads CASSKTDPEKLFF. The CDR3 DNA reads as TGTGCCAGCAGCAAAACAGATCCGGAAAAACTGTTTTTT.

The rearrangement links TRBV27 to TRBJ1-2, with 7 bases matching TRBD1. After removal of 8 bases from V and 1 base from J, the junction contained 4 bases not matched to a gene. This CDR3 has 13 amino acids. Per germline, CDR1 MNHEY and CDR2 SMNVEV (reference sequence). The CDR3 DNA reads as TGTGCCAGCGGGACAGCCAATAACTATGGCTACACCTTC. Its protein is CASGTANNYGYTF.

This chain joins TRBV5-1 and TRBJ2-7; no clear D gene. This CDR3 region has 14 residues. CDR1 and CDR2 (germline): SGHRS, YFSETQ. V lost 0 bases to trimming and J lost 3 bases, with 10 bases between them. The CDR3 DNA sequence: TGCGCCAGCAGCTTGGATGAACAGCTCTACGAGCAGTACTTC. Translating it yields CASSLDEQLYEQYF.

The rearrangement joins TRBV2 to TRBJ2-7, with D hard to call. The CDR3 is made up of 11 amino acids. Germline V gives CDR1 SNHLY, CDR2 FYNNEI. V lost 3 bases to trimming and J lost 4 bases, with 4 bases between them. The CDR3 protein is CASSEGYEQYF. CDR3 in DNA: TGTGCCAGCAGTGAGGGGTACGAGCAGTACTTC.

The V call is TRBV27, the J call TRBJ1-5; possibly TRBD1 for D (5 bases). Germline V gene sequence: CDR1 MNHEY, CDR2 SMNVEV (reference sequence). The CDR3 runs 15 residues. The V and J ends lost 5 bases and 2 bases respectively, with 13 bases between them. Here the CDR3 reads CASSEGRAGNQPQHF. The CDR3 nucleotides read TGTGCCAGCAGTGAGGGCAGGGCGGGCAATCAGCCCCAGCATTTT.

The chain recombines TRBV3-1 (or the pseudogene TRBV3-2) with TRBJ1-2; D gene unclear. Trimming pared 1 base from V and 3 bases from J, leaving 12 bases between. The CDR3 has 15 residues. Germline V lookup: CDR1 LGHDT, CDR2 YNNKEL (reference sequence). In DNA form, the CDR3 reads TGTGCCAGCAGCCAAGGGTGGGCAGATGACTATGGCTACACCTTC. Translated: CASSQGWADDYGYTF.

This clone was counted a single time. The chain recombines TRBV25-1 with TRBJ2-3; 9 bases are a match to TRBD1. V lost 5 bases and J lost 3; bases outside the gene matches: 12. Germline V gene data show CDR1 as MGHDK and CDR2 as SYGVNS. The CDR3 has 17 residues. In DNA form, the CDR3 reads TGTGCCAGCAGTCTTCTCGGGACAGGGTATGGGACAGATACGCAGTATTTT. It codes for CASSLLGTGYGTDTQYF.

This clone was seen only a few times. The chain has TRBV6-5 and TRBJ1-1, with 9 bases identical to TRBD1. The V gene end was trimmed by 6 bases and the J gene end by 4 bases; junction bases not matched to a gene: 3. Germline assignment: CDR1 MNHEY and CDR2 SVGAGI. This CDR3 contains 13 residues. The CDR3: CASSSGQGTEAFF. In nucleotides, the CDR3 is TGTGCCAGCAGCTCGGGACAGGGCACTGAAGCTTTCTTT.

The chain uses TRBV7-6 and TRBJ2-5, with TRBD2 matching over 8 bases. Germline-derived CDR1 and CDR2 are SGHVS and FNYEAQ. Unmatched junction bases numbered 25, after V lost 2 bases and J lost 5 bases. The CDR3 is 21 residues long. The CDR3 is CASSLRPGGSQKREKGETQYF. In DNA form, the CDR3 reads TGTGCCAGCAGCTTACGCCCTGGGGGCTCTCAGAAGCGGGAGAAGGGGGAGACCCAGTACTTC. The full variable domain, with the rest looked up from reference TRBV7-6 and TRBJ2-5, is GAGVSQSPRYKVTKRGQDVALRCDPISGHVSLYWYRQALGQGPEFLTYFNYEAQQDKSGLPNDRFSAERPEGSISTLTIQRTEQRDSAMYRCASSLRPGGSQKREKGETQYFGPGTRLLVL.

V is TRBV4-2 and J is TRBJ2-5; D ambiguous. The germline V gene encodes CDR1 LGHNA and CDR2 YNFKEQ. V lost 1 base and J lost 4, with 7 bases in between. There are 13 residues in the CDR3. The CDR3 DNA sequence: TGTGCCAGCAGCCAAGTAACCCGAGAGACCCAGTACTTC. This gives the protein CASSQVTRETQYF.

This chain joins TRBV7-9 and TRBJ1-3; the match to TRBD1 covers 7 bases. The CDR3 is made up of 15 amino acids. Unmatched junction bases numbered 5, after V lost 6 bases and J lost 0 bases. The V gene's germline CDR1 is SEHNR and CDR2 FQNEAQ (reference sequence). The DNA for the CDR3 is TGTGCCAGCAGACTACAGGGGTACTCTGGAAACACCATATATTTT. Translation: CASRLQGYSGNTIYF.

The chain employs TRBV2 and TRBJ2-5, with D perhaps TRBD1 (6 bases). The V end lost 1 base, the J end lost 4 bases, and 16 bases lay between the germline ends. CDR1 is SNHLY and CDR2 is FYNNEI in the germline V gene. The CDR3 contains 16 residues. The CDR3: CASSEGTAVRGETQYF. Here the CDR3 DNA reads TGTGCCAGCAGTGAAGGGACAGCCGTACGAGGAGAGACCCAGTACTTC.